Below are 3 T cell receptor beta chains sequenced from a single sample in a study of cytomegalovirus exposure and HLA in healthy donors. PCR primers comprised 60 Vbeta and 13 Jbeta primers. TCRdb keeps only in-frame clones here, not all; method: immunoSEQ multiplex PCR. The sample lists 80,000 to 95,000 clones; 60% to 80% were seen once. Sequences were obtained from PBMCs. All receptors derive from a woman between 50 and 59 years old in good health and CMV-seropositive.

This clone was counted only a few times. The genes are TRBV9 and TRBJ2-2; 9 bases fit TRBD1. Looked up from germline, CDR1 is SGDLS and CDR2 is YYNGEE. V trimming: 4 bases; J trimming: 3 bases; junction bases outside the gene matches: 4. The CDR3 runs 15 residues. In DNA, the CDR3 is TGTGCCAGCAGCCTGGGACAGGGCGACACCGGGGAGCTGTTTTTT. Its protein product is CASSLGQGDTGELFF.

V and J are TRBV11-1 and TRBJ2-7, with D unresolved. Germline loops: CDR1 SGHAT, CDR2 FQDESV (reference sequence). This CDR3 is built from 13 residues. V was trimmed by 5 bases and J by 0 bases, leaving 8 bases between them. As DNA, the CDR3 is TGTGCCAGCAGCCAAGGAGACTCCTACGAGCAGTACTTC. This encodes CASSQGDSYEQYF. Together with reference TRBV11-1 and TRBJ2-7, the CDR3 gives the full variable domain: EAEVAQSPRYKITEKSQAVAFWCDPISGHATLYWYRQILGQGPELLVQFQDESVVDDSQLPKDRFSAERLKGVDSTLKIQPAELGDSAMYLCASSQGDSYEQYFGPGTRLTVT.

The V gene is TRBV11-2, the J gene TRBJ2-7, with 7 bases fitting TRBD1. Germline V lookup: CDR1 SGHAT, CDR2 FQNNGV. CDR3 length equals 14 residues. Germline trimming cut 6 bases from V and 6 bases from J; bases unmatched to any gene: 11. CDR3 region: CASSSTGVSVEQYF. For the CDR3, the DNA is TGTGCCAGCAGTTCCACAGGGGTTTCGGTCGAGCAGTACTTC.